Below, 18 T cell receptor beta chains from the same sample are listed, as sequenced in a study of Ad26.COV2.S vaccination and SARS-CoV-2 variants. TCRdb keeps only in-frame clones here, not all; method: immunoSEQ multiplex PCR. The table lists roughly 380,000 clones, about 90% of them singletons. Sequenced here: peripheral blood, sampled after recovery from COVID-19. All receptors come from a human donor who had recovered from COVID-19.

The DNA for the CDR3 is TGTGCCAGCAGCTCGAGACAGGGACCATACAATGAGCAGTTCTTC. Translated, it gives CASSSRQGPYNEQFF. This rearrangement joins TRBV7-6 to TRBJ2-1; 7 bases align to TRBD1. Germline V gene lookup returns CDR1 SGHVS and CDR2 FNYEAQ. J was trimmed by 4 bases and V by 4 bases; bases with no gene match: 7. This CDR3 is 15 amino acids long.

The chain is built from TRBV9 and TRBJ2-1; the D gene is possibly TRBD2 (5 bases). CDR1 SGDLS and CDR2 YYNGEE come from the germline V gene. Trimming removed 0 bases at V and 9 bases at J, with 7 bases between. The CDR3 length is 12 residues. CDR3 residues: CASSVGESEQFF. CDR3 nucleotides: TGTGCCAGCAGCGTAGGGGAGAGTGAGCAGTTCTTC.

A single count supports this clone. This chain links TRBV24-1 with TRBJ2-1; possibly TRBD1 for D (6 bases). The CDR3 spans 15 residues. The germline gives CDR1 KGHDR, CDR2 SFDVKD. With 3 bases removed from V and 7 bases from J, the gap between germline ends came to 15 bases. CDR3 sequence: CATSDAGAPWNEQFF. The CDR3 nucleotides are TGTGCCACCAGTGATGCAGGGGCGCCTTGGAATGAGCAGTTCTTC.

This clone was seen only once. This chain uses TRBV7-9 with TRBJ1-5; possibly TRBD1 for D (5 bases). This CDR3 region has 16 residues. Trimming removed 5 bases at V and 2 bases at J, with 16 bases between. In germline, CDR1 is SEHNR, CDR2 FQNEAQ (reference sequence). CDR3 loop: CASSVSSGAGNQPQHF. The CDR3 DNA is TGTGCCAGCAGCGTATCCTCCGGGGCCGGCAATCAGCCCCAGCATTTT.

This clone was seen just once. J is TRBJ2-7 and V is TRBV5-5; the D gene is possibly TRBD1 (6 bases). This CDR3 has 12 amino acids. The germline CDR1 and CDR2 sequences are SGHKS and YYEKEE (reference sequence). Trimming removed 4 bases from V and 3 bases from J, with 8 bases in between. CDR3 loop: CASSRQVYEQYF. The CDR3 region has the DNA TGTGCCAGCAGCCGACAGGTCTACGAGCAGTACTTC.

The chain couples TRBV11-2 to TRBJ2-7, with TRBD2 identical over 9 bases. Germline-derived CDR1 and CDR2 are SGHAT and FQNNGV. The CDR3 has 16 residues. V shed 2 bases, J shed 1 base, and the junction held 6 bases outside the gene matches. The CDR3 DNA is TGTGCCAGCAGCTTAATAGCTAGCGGGGAATCCTACGAGCAGTACTTC. Residues: CASSLIASGESYEQYF.

The chain combines TRBV9 with TRBJ1-1; tentatively, D is TRBD1 (5 bases). This CDR3 comprises 14 residues. Germline assignment: CDR1 SGDLS and CDR2 YYNGEE. The germline V and J ends were trimmed by 4 bases and 2 bases, with 12 bases remaining between them. The CDR3 sequence is CASSPRQSNTEAFF. CDR3 nucleotide sequence: TGTGCCAGCAGCCCCCGACAGAGCAACACTGAAGCTTTCTTT.

This chain joins TRBV7-8 and TRBJ2-3; TRBD1 matches at 7 bases. CDR1 SGHVS and CDR2 FQNEAQ come from the germline V gene. The CDR3 loop spans 16 amino acids. V shed 0 bases and J 3 bases; nucleotides not matched to a gene: 6. As DNA, the CDR3 is TGTGCCAGCAGCTTAGCCCGGACAGGTGGGACAGATACGCAGTATTTT. This codes for CASSLARTGGTDTQYF.

This clone came up once. This sequence joins TRBV24-1 and TRBJ1-5, with D maybe TRBD1 (5 bases). The CDR3 sequence is 14 residues long. The V end was cut by 2 bases, the J end by 1 base, with 5 bases between. Germline values: CDR1 KGHDR, CDR2 SFDVKD. In nucleotides, the CDR3 is TGTGCCACCAGTGATTGGGGGAGCAATCAGCCCCAGCATTTT. Protein: CATSDWGSNQPQHF.

The genes are TRBV5-1 and TRBJ1-2, with D possibly being TRBD1 (5 bases). Germline assignment: CDR1 SGHRS and CDR2 YFSETQ. The CDR3 extends over 15 amino acids. The V gene lost 0 bases and the J gene lost 5 bases, with 14 bases spanning the gap. CDR3 protein: CASSLDVGTVYGYTF. For the CDR3, the DNA is TGCGCCAGCAGCTTGGATGTCGGGACTGTTTATGGCTACACCTTC.

The chain couples TRBV6-5 to TRBJ2-7, with unresolved D. Germline CDR1 MNHEY, CDR2 SVGAGI. V was clipped by 0 bases and J by 0 bases, with 6 bases between them. CDR3 length: 14 amino acids. Here the CDR3 reads CASSYSGNSYEQYF. CDR3 bases: TGTGCCAGCAGTTACTCGGGCAACTCCTACGAGCAGTACTTC.

Written as DNA, the CDR3 is TGTGCCAGCAGCTCTCGACAGGGTGGTGGGAATGAGCAGTTCTTC. Encoded protein: CASSSRQGGGNEQFF. This sequence joins TRBV7-9 and TRBJ2-1; TRBD1 matches 7 bases. Germline V gene data show CDR1 as SEHNR and CDR2 as FQNEAQ (reference sequence). The junction had 10 bases not matched to a gene; V was cut back by 4 bases and J by 7 bases. This CDR3 comprises 15 residues.

This rearrangement joins TRBV7-9 to TRBJ1-2; no reliable D call. The germline V gene encodes CDR1 SEHNR and CDR2 FQNEAQ (reference sequence). The V end lost 0 bases, the J end lost 4 bases, and 12 bases lay between the germline ends. The length of the CDR3 is 15 residues. DNA of the CDR3: TGTGCCAGCAGCTTAGCGTTAGACGGATCCTATGGCTACACCTTC. Its protein is CASSLALDGSYGYTF.

The chain combines TRBV11-2 with TRBJ1-1; D gene ambiguous. Trimming removed 1 base at V and 4 bases at J, with 4 bases between. CDR1 is SGHAT, CDR2 FQNNGV, per germline. The CDR3 length is 12 residues. CDR3 protein: CASSLVTTEAFF. The CDR3 coding sequence is TGTGCCAGCAGCTTAGTGACCACTGAAGCTTTCTTT. Variable domain in full (rest from reference TRBV11-2 and TRBJ1-1): EAGVAQSPRYKIIEKRQSVAFWCNPISGHATLYWYQQILGQGPKLLIQFQNNGVVDDSQLPKDRFSAERLKGVDSTLKIQPAKLEDSAVYLCASSLVTTEAFFGQGTRLTVV.

This clone is a singleton in its sample. The J gene is TRBJ2-1, the V gene TRBV11-2, with D tentatively TRBD1 (6 bases). Trimming stripped 5 bases from V and 13 bases from J, with 18 bases between. CDR3 length: 13 amino acids. Germline CDR1 reads SGHAT; CDR2 reads FQNNGV. The chain's CDR3 is CASSTTGTPLQFF. The CDR3 bases are TGTGCCAGCAGCACGACCGGGACACCCTTACAGTTCTTC.

There are a few counts of this clone. Other DNA sequences within the sample encode an identical CDR3. The rearrangement links TRBV19 to TRBJ1-6, with 8 bases fitting TRBD1. Germline loops: CDR1 LNHDA, CDR2 SQIVND (reference sequence). The CDR3 is 14 residues long. Trimming took 6 bases from V and 7 from J; bases not matched to a gene: 5. The CDR3 nucleotides are TGTGCCAGTAGAGACAGGGGAGGCAATTCACCCCTCCACTTT. It is translated as CASRDRGGNSPLHF.

In DNA, the CDR3 is TGTGCCAGCAGCCCCGGTGACAGGGCAGAGACCCAGTACTTC. This encodes CASSPGDRAETQYF. The rearrangement uses TRBV9 and TRBJ2-5; 7 bases align to TRBD1. V lost 4 bases and J lost 4; bases outside the gene matches: 7. The CDR3 sequence is 14 residues long. Germline CDR1 reads SGDLS; CDR2 reads YYNGEE.

J is TRBJ2-3 and V is TRBV4-1; 8 bases match TRBD2. The CDR3 runs to 18 residues. The germline V gene encodes CDR1 MGHRA and CDR2 YSYEKL. The J segment lost 2 bases and the V segment lost 3 bases, leaving 13 bases of the junction unmatched. The CDR3 reads CASSQGLGGPRDTDTQYF. In nucleotides, the CDR3 is TGCGCCAGCAGCCAGGGACTAGGCGGCCCTAGAGACACAGATACGCAGTATTTT.